This T cell receptor (beta chain) was recorded in a study of vaccination effects on CD4 cells after COVID-19. The CDR3 loop spans 15 amino acids. The V and J ends lost 5 bases and 2 bases respectively, with 15 bases between them. The germline V gene has CDR1 LGHDT and CDR2 YNNKEL (reference sequence). Prior to sequencing, the ViraFEST assay stimulated PBMC with viral peptide pools, which expanded the antigen-specific CD4+ T cells. Having been cultured for under twelve days, the cells underwent CD4+ T cell isolation. Each person got two doses of an mRNA SARS-CoV-2 vaccine, BNT162b2 or mRNA-1273. Cultures used 2.1 million or so PBMC per well, roughly 11 IU/ml IL-2 and around 9.8 ug/ml peptides. Assay used: immunoSEQ multiplex PCR; TCRdb lists only in-frame clones, some missing. Of 84,000 or so clones in the sample, more than 60% were seen once. Remarks on this clone: Its specificity is not known.

The material was CD4+ T cells from PBMCs cultured with HCoV-OC43 spike peptides, obtained after COVID-19 vaccination. Noted subset: HCoV-OC43 spike overlapping peptide pool stimulation. The sequence was obtained from a human donor who received a COVID-19 vaccine. V usage is TRBV3-1 (or the pseudogene TRBV3-2) and J usage is TRBJ1-2; D possibly corresponds to TRBD1 (5 bases). DNA for the CDR3: TGTGCCAGCAGCTTCAGAATGGGGGAAAACTATGGCTACACCTTC. Amino acid sequence: CASSFRMGENYGYTF.